Presented here are 12 T cell receptor beta chains from one specimen sequenced in a study of shared clonotypes between healthy human individuals. Produced via immunoSEQ multiplex PCR; TCRdb's table is partial and in-frame only. Among more than 850,000 clones listed, around three quarters were seen once. The sequenced sample was memory CD4+ T cells from PBMCs. Subset given: CD45RA-negative fraction. Source of these receptors: a man in his late teens or twenties in good health. Some clones in this sample may be carry-over from other donors' samples.

The CDR3 nucleotides read TGTGCCAGCAGCTTAGGCGGACGGACCGAACTGACTTATGGCTACACCTTC. Amino acid sequence: CASSLGGRTELTYGYTF. The rearrangement uses TRBV7-2 and TRBJ1-2; D gene unclear. This CDR3 contains 17 residues. Germline CDR1 and CDR2: SGHTA and FQGNSA. V shed 1 base and J shed 5 bases, with 20 bases lying between them.

V and J are TRBV5-1 and TRBJ2-2, with 7 bases matching TRBD1. The CDR3 contains 15 residues. V was clipped by 0 bases and J by 4 bases; unmatched bases: 3. CDR1 SGHRS and CDR2 YFSETQ come from the germline V gene. The CDR3 nucleotides are TGCGCCAGCAGCTTGGGCCACAGGGGCACCGGGGAGCTGTTTTTT. Translation: CASSLGHRGTGELFF. Combining the CDR3 with reference TRBV5-1 and TRBJ2-2 gives the whole variable domain KAGVTQTPRYLIKTRGQQVTLSCSPISGHRSVSWYQQTPGQGLQFLFEYFSETQRNKGNFPGRFSGRQFSNSRSEMNVSTLELGDSALYLCASSLGHRGTGELFFGEGSRLTVL.

The rearrangement uses TRBV4-3 and TRBJ2-1, with a weak D call TRBD2 (6 bases). CDR3 size: 13 residues. CDR1 and CDR2 from the germline V gene are LGHNA and YSLEER. V lost 4 bases and J lost 7, with 11 bases in between. The CDR3 loop reads CASSRHGGNEQFF. CDR3 nucleotides: TGCGCCAGCAGCCGACACGGGGGAAATGAGCAGTTCTTC.

This clone occurred a few times. CDR3 sequence (DNA): TGTGCCAGCAGTTTCCAGGGCACCATATATTTT. It is translated as CASSFQGTIYF. The chain couples TRBV28 to TRBJ1-3; possibly TRBD1 for D (5 bases). Germline CDR1 is MDHEN and CDR2 is SYDVKM. V lost 3 bases and J 9 bases, leaving 6 bases between the germline ends. This CDR3 comprises 11 residues.

This clone has just one count. The chain has TRBV6-1 and TRBJ1-5; TRBD1 aligns across 8 bases. The CDR3 has 14 residues. V was clipped by 8 bases and J by 0 bases; unmatched bases: 3. Germline CDR1 MNHNS, CDR2 SASEGT. For the CDR3, the DNA is TGTGCCAGCGTAGACAGGGGTAGCAATCAGCCCCAGCATTTT. Protein product: CASVDRGSNQPQHF.

The chain joins TRBV14 to TRBJ2-5; the D gene is possibly TRBD1 (6 bases). Per germline, CDR1 SGHDN and CDR2 FVKESK. Trimming shortened V by 6 bases and J by 2 bases, and 16 bases separated the two germline ends. The CDR3 spans 15 residues. CDR3 region: CASSPVRGLQETQYF. CDR3 nucleotide sequence: TGTGCCAGCAGTCCCGTCAGGGGTCTACAAGAGACCCAGTACTTC.

A note on this clone: This sequence may be a read error, since a much larger clone differs from it by one base. V and J are TRBV13 and TRBJ1-1; D is unresolved. Germline-derived CDR1 and CDR2 are PRHDT and FYEKMQ (reference sequence). V dropped 3 bases and J dropped 1 base, with 0 bases sitting between them. The length of the CDR3 is 11 residues. This CDR3 is CASSLNTEAFF. CDR3 DNA sequence: TGTGCCAGCAGCTTGAACACTGAAGCTTTCTTT.

This clone was observed a few times. CDR3: CASSYYQSGANVLTF. CDR3 nucleotide sequence: TGCGCCAGCAGCTACTACCAATCTGGGGCCAACGTCCTGACTTTC. The chain carries TRBV5-1 and TRBJ2-6; D gene ambiguous. Trimming shortened V by 3 bases and J by 1 base, and 8 bases separated the two germline ends. This CDR3 is built from 15 residues. Germline CDR1 and CDR2: SGHRS and YFSETQ. Variable domain in full (rest from reference TRBV5-1 and TRBJ2-6): KAGVTQTPRYLIKTRGQQVTLSCSPISGHRSVSWYQQTPGQGLQFLFEYFSETQRNKGNFPGRFSGRQFSNSRSEMNVSTLELGDSALYLCASSYYQSGANVLTFGAGSRLTVL.

The chain uses TRBV7-2 and TRBJ1-1; the D gene is possibly TRBD1 (6 bases). This CDR3 region has 16 residues. Trimming left V 0 bases short and J 0 bases short, with 11 bases between. Germline-derived CDR1 and CDR2 are SGHTA and FQGNSA. The CDR3 sequence: CASSLAGGRMNTEAFF. CDR3 in DNA: TGTGCCAGCAGCTTAGCGGGGGGGCGAATGAACACTGAAGCTTTCTTT.

This sequence joins TRBV15 and TRBJ1-4; D gene unclear. The germline V and J ends were trimmed by 0 bases and 7 bases, with 12 bases remaining between them. Germline CDR1 and CDR2: LNHNV and YYDKDF (reference sequence). The CDR3 spans 15 residues. In DNA, the CDR3 is TGTGCCACCAGCAGAGAAGAAATTAAGGGTGAAAAACTGTTTTTT. Residues: CATSREEIKGEKLFF.

This clone was counted between two and nine times. In the same sample, other DNA sequences code for this CDR3. The rearrangement links TRBV20-1 to TRBJ1-5; D is ambiguous. Germline V gene sequence: CDR1 DFQATT, CDR2 SNEGSKA (reference sequence). The length of the CDR3 is 11 residues. Trimming took 0 bases from V and 7 from J, leaving 4 bases between them. The CDR3 DNA sequence: TGCAGTGCTAGAGATGACCAGCCCCAGCATTTT. Its protein product is CSARDDQPQHF.

The chain recombines TRBV7-6 with TRBJ2-1; the D gene could be TRBD1 or TRBD2 (5 bases each). CDR3 length: 13 amino acids. Germline V CDR1 and CDR2: SGHVS, FNYEAQ. Trimming pared 1 base from V and 7 bases from J, leaving 8 bases between. In nucleotides, the CDR3 is TGTGCCAGCAGCTTAGACAGGAGGAATGAGCAGTTCTTC. As protein: CASSLDRRNEQFF.